The 2 T cell receptor beta chains below come from one sample, sequenced in a study of CXCR3-negative and CXCR3-positive naive CD8 T cells. The libraries of TRB cDNA were prepared using 5' RACE with UMI labels. TCRdb re-called the 5' RACE reads; every CDR3 protein appears as one record, without DNA. The data include some 130,000 distinct CDR3 sequences; the top ten clones carry about 0.48%. The sequenced sample was naive CXCR3- CD8+ T cells from blood. Described subset: CD45RO-CCR7+CD27+CD95- naive CD8+ T cells lacking CXCR3 (TNR3-). The source is a human donor in good health. Some clones in this sample may be carry-over from other donors' samples.

This chain connects TRBV29-1 to TRBJ2-3; TCRdb indicates TRBD1, and absent DNA this call remains unverified. Germline values: CDR1 SQVTM, CDR2 ANQGSEA. This CDR3 spans 13 amino acids. This chain's CDR3 is CSAAPGGTDTQYF.

The genes are TRBV11-2 and TRBJ1-6. Germline assignment: CDR1 SGHAT and CDR2 FQNNGV. The CDR3 extends over 15 amino acids. The CDR3 loop reads CASSLSSSYNSPLHF.